The 4 T cell receptor beta chains presented below share a single source sample, sequenced in a study of TIL therapy for anti-PD-1-resistant metastatic lung cancer. The libraries were made with immunoSEQ v3. Sequencing used immunoSEQ multiplex PCR; TCRdb keeps in-frame clones, though not all of them. Of tens of thousands of clones listed, over 75% were seen once; the top ten hold roughly 2.6%. As to time point: pre-treatment sample, taken before nivolumab and TIL therapy. Specimen: blood, collected at baseline. These receptors were obtained from a person aged 25-85 years with non-small cell lung cancer.

The chain carries TRBV10-1 and TRBJ2-3; the match to TRBD2 covers 16 bases. CDR1 WNHNN and CDR2 SYGVQD come from the germline V gene (reference sequence). After removal of 8 bases from V and 14 bases from J, the junction contained 10 bases not matched to a gene. This CDR3 comprises 14 residues. The CDR3 nucleotides are TGCGCCAGCTCGCCGGGACTAGCGGGGGGGCGCCGGTATTTT. Its translation is CASSPGLAGGRRYF.

The rearrangement links TRBV2 to TRBJ2-5; D is ambiguous. Germline values: CDR1 SNHLY, CDR2 FYNNEI. V was trimmed by 9 bases and J by 3 bases, leaving 14 bases between them. This CDR3 contains 13 residues. The CDR3 spells CARSPLGKETQYF. DNA for the CDR3: TGTGCCAGATCTCCTCTGGGAAAAGAGACCCAGTACTTC.

The genes are TRBV2 and TRBJ2-3, with TRBD2 matching over 10 bases. Germline trimming cut 8 bases from V and 0 bases from J; bases unmatched to any gene: 8. Germline V gives CDR1 SNHLY, CDR2 FYNNEI. The CDR3 runs to 16 residues. The CDR3: CASGLTSGSSTDTQYF. The CDR3 DNA follows: TGTGCCAGCGGCTTGACTAGCGGGTCTAGCACAGATACGCAGTATTTT.

The chain employs TRBV12-3 or TRBV12-4 and TRBJ2-7, with unresolved D. Trimming took 3 bases from V and 3 from J, leaving 3 bases between them. The CDR3 contains 11 residues. The CDR3 reads CASSFNYEQYF. DNA for the CDR3: TGTGCCAGCAGTTTCAACTACGAGCAGTACTTC.